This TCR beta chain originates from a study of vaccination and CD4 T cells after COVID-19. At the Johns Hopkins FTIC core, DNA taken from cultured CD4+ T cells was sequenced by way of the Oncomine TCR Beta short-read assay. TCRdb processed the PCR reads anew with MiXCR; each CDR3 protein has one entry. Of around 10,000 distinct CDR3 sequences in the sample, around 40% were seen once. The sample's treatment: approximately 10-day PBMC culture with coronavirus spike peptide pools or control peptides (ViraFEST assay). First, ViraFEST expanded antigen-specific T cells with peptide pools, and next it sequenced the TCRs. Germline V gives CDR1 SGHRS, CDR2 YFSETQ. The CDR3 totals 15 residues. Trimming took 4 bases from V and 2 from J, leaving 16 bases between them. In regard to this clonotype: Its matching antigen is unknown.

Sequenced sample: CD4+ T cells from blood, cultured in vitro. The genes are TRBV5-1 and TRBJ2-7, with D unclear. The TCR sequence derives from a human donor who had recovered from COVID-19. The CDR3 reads CASSESDGSPYEQYF. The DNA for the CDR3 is TGCGCCAGCAGCGAATCGGACGGAAGCCCCTACGAGCAGTACTTC.